The 10 T cell receptor beta chains in this list originate from one sample, sequenced in a study of blood T cell repertoires in COVID-19. Clones were sequenced by immunoSEQ multiplex PCR, and TCRdb holds only the in-frame ones, with some missing. The table lists 100,000 to 150,000 clones, around 76% of them singletons. Input material: peripheral blood. The origin of the receptors is a man in his 70s with acute or convalescent COVID-19.

The rearrangement joins TRBV7-6 to TRBJ2-7; TRBD1 aligns across 9 bases. Germline values: CDR1 SGHVS, CDR2 FNYEAQ. With 3 bases clipped from V and 2 bases from J, the junction kept 5 bases outside the gene matches. The CDR3 contains 15 residues. CDR3 residues: CASSLETGGPYEQYF. The CDR3 coding sequence is TGTGCCAGCAGCTTGGAAACAGGGGGCCCCTACGAGCAGTACTTC.

The rearrangement links TRBV24-1 to TRBJ1-5; D might be TRBD1 (6 bases). Germline CDR1 is KGHDR and CDR2 is SFDVKD. The ends were cut back, 7 bases at V and 4 bases at J, with 10 bases in the middle. The CDR3 spans 13 residues. The CDR3 bases are TGTGCCACCAGGGGGAGGGGGAATCAGCCCCAGCATTTT. This translates into CATRGRGNQPQHF.

In its sample, this clone was seen a few times. The chain is built from TRBV30 and TRBJ1-6; 8 nucleotides align to TRBD1. J lost 7 bases, V lost 4 bases, and 6 bases had no gene match. The length of the CDR3 is 14 residues. Per germline, CDR1 GTSNPN and CDR2 SVGIG (reference sequence). The CDR3 DNA reads as TGTGCCTGGACCCCGACAGGGGCGAATTCACCCCTCCACTTT. It codes for CAWTPTGANSPLHF.

The chain carries TRBV7-9 and TRBJ1-2, with a possible D match to TRBD1 (6 bases). Germline CDR1 is SEHNR and CDR2 is FQNEAQ (reference sequence). This CDR3 has 13 amino acids. V lost 5 bases and J lost 4, with 11 bases in between. DNA for the CDR3: TGTGCCAGCAGCCTCGTCAGGGGCTATGGCTACACCTTC. Translation: CASSLVRGYGYTF.

The chain carries TRBV19 and TRBJ1-1; 11 bases map to TRBD1. The CDR3 spans 16 residues. The germline V gene encodes CDR1 LNHDA and CDR2 SQIVND (reference sequence). The trim removed 5 bases at V and 2 bases at J, leaving 7 bases unmatched. The CDR3 DNA sequence: TGTGCCAGTAGTGTTGGGACAGGGGGTTCTAACACTGAAGCTTTCTTT. It codes for CASSVGTGGSNTEAFF.

In its sample, this clone was seen a few times. This chain connects TRBV12-3 or TRBV12-4 to TRBJ1-1; weak D call: TRBD1 (5 bases). Trimming pared 3 bases from V and 2 bases from J, leaving 7 bases between. CDR3 length equals 13 residues. CDR3 sequence reads: CASSLQGNTEAFF. CDR3 coding DNA: TGTGCCAGCAGTTTGCAGGGTAACACTGAAGCTTTCTTT.

This chain uses TRBV2 with TRBJ1-1; 9 bases agree with TRBD1. Germline V gene sequence: CDR1 SNHLY, CDR2 FYNNEI. CDR3 size: 14 residues. Losses at the gene ends were 6 bases for V and 3 bases for J; bases not matched to a gene: 5. The CDR3 nucleotides are TGTGCCAGCAGGGGGGACAGGGTGGACACTGAAGCTTTCTTT. Protein: CASRGDRVDTEAFF.

The gene calls are TRBV19 and TRBJ1-2; the match to TRBD1 covers 7 bases. Trimming at V came to 10 bases and at J to 0 bases, leaving 5 bases not matched to a gene. The CDR3 sequence is 13 residues long. Germline assignment: CDR1 LNHDA and CDR2 SQIVND (reference sequence). The CDR3 loop is CATWGQSNYGYTF. The CDR3 coding sequence is TGTGCCACCTGGGGACAGTCTAACTATGGCTACACCTTC.

The chain joins TRBV3-1 (or the pseudogene TRBV3-2) to TRBJ2-2; 8 nucleotides agree with TRBD2. J was trimmed by 8 bases and V by 1 base; bases with no gene match: 3. Germline lookup yields CDR1 LGHDT and CDR2 YNNKEL (reference sequence). The CDR3 loop spans 14 amino acids. In DNA, the CDR3 is TGTGCCAGCAGCCAAGGACTAGCGTGGGGGGAGCTGTTTTTT. Residues: CASSQGLAWGELFF.

The chain employs TRBV5-1 and TRBJ2-1, with 7 bases identical to TRBD2. The CDR3 is 16 residues long. The V gene end was trimmed by 0 bases and the J gene end by 7 bases; junction bases not matched to a gene: 10. Per the germline V gene, CDR1 is SGHRS and CDR2 is YFSETQ. Here the CDR3 DNA reads TGCGCCAGCAGCTTGGGGACTAGTTTCTGGACAAATGAGCAGTTCTTC. Its translation is CASSLGTSFWTNEQFF.